This T cell receptor (beta chain) emerged from a study of control samples from healthy donors and cancer patients. The CDR3 is made up of 12 amino acids. Between the trimmed V and J ends, which lost 1 base and 7 bases, there was a span of 7 bases. The germline V gene has CDR1 MNHNS and CDR2 SASEGT. Data came from immunoSEQ multiplex PCR; TCRdb stores just in-frame clones and leaves some out. The repertoire has about 75,000 clones, around 94% of them found once; the top ten carry over 5%. The sample was blood. This chain connects TRBV6-1 to TRBJ1-1; D not resolved. The clonotype originates from a woman aged 35 to 49 in good health. Here the CDR3 DNA reads TGTGCCAGCAGTGAAGTTTACAATGAAGCTTTCTTT. This encodes CASSEVYNEAFF.